This TCR beta chain was observed in a study of blood T cell repertoires in COVID-19. Turning to the study itself: The United States, Italy and Spain were the sources of the acute and convalescent COVID-19 samples. Sample material is recorded as cDNA or gDNA derived from T cells, B-cell-depleted T cells, or PBMCs.

The V gene's germline CDR1 is GTSNPN and CDR2 SVGIG (reference sequence). The CDR3 totals 15 residues. Germline trimming cut 1 base from V and 5 bases from J; bases unmatched to any gene: 5. This clone was counted a few times. Per the original methods: By means of reference gene primer amplification, nucleated cell counts were estimated. Only in-frame clones appear in the TCRdb table, and some are missing; sequencing was by immunoSEQ multiplex PCR. That table gives V, J and clone size, and the DNA gave D and trimming. The sample lists 31,000 or so clones; approximately 85% were seen once. The chain combines TRBV30 with TRBJ1-5, with 10 nucleotides matching TRBD1. The sequence derives from a human donor in a cohort sampled during active COVID-19. Sequences were obtained from peripheral blood. Written as DNA, the CDR3 is TGTGCCTGGAGTGGCGGGACAGGGGAATATCAGCCCCAGCATTTT. Residues: CAWSGGTGEYQPQHF. The whole variable domain, remainder taken from reference TRBV30 and TRBJ1-5, is SQTIHQWPATLVQPVGSPLSLECTVEGTSNPNLYWYRQAAGRGLQLLFYSVGIGQISSEVPQNLSASRPQDRQFILSSKKLLLSDSGFYLCAWSGGTGEYQPQHFGDGTRLSIL.